Listed below are T cell receptor beta chains from one sample, sequenced in a study of radiotherapy plus CTLA-4 blockade in lung cancer. Profiling relied on immunoSEQ multiplex PCR, and the TCRdb table lists in-frame clones only, not all of them. The sample comprises about 38,000 clones, roughly 77% of which are singletons, and about 8.1% rests with the top ten. The sample in question was peripheral blood, obtained from a patient treated with radiotherapy plus ipilimumab. Receptor source: a human donor with non-small cell lung cancer who had stable disease on radiotherapy plus ipilimumab. Each CDR3 is given with its conserved first and last residue. D genes are given only for firm matches. Part of the rows lack a size; the others show once, few, many or a class for expanded clones.

v_gene,abundance,j_gene,d_gene,CDR3aa,CDR3nt
TRBV4-1,NA,TRBJ1-6,NA,CASSHTGRKGISPLHF,TGCGCCAGCAGCCACACGGGACGGAAAGGGATTTCACCCCTCCACTTT
TRBV10-3,NA,TRBJ1-2,TRBD1,CAISDPGQGLNGYTF,TGTGCCATCAGTGACCCTGGACAGGGGCTGAATGGCTACACCTTC
TRBV27,NA,TRBJ1-6,TRBD1,CASKMTGMGNSPLHF,TGTGCCAGCAAAATGACAGGGATGGGTAATTCACCCCTCCACTTT
TRBV11-3,NA,TRBJ1-1,NA,CASSRTMNTEAFF,TGTGCCAGCAGCCGGACAATGAACACTGAAGCTTTCTTT
TRBV5-1,NA,TRBJ2-5,TRBD1,CASSTDGQGAWETQYF,TGCGCCAGCAGCACCGACGGACAGGGGGCATGGGAGACCCAGTACTTC
TRBV7-3,NA,TRBJ1-1,NA,CASSFGDTEAFF,TGTGCCAGCAGCTTTGGGGACACTGAAGCTTTCTTT
TRBV19,NA,TRBJ1-5,NA,CASSIMHTRGNQPQHF,TGTGCCAGTAGTATCATGCACACACGAGGCAATCAGCCCCAGCATTTT
TRBV19,few,TRBJ1-6,NA,CASSIVGGPLHF,TGTGCCAGTAGTATAGTAGGCGGACCCCTCCACTTT
TRBV7-7,NA,TRBJ2-5,TRBD2,CASKRTSGSQETQYF,TGTGCCAGCAAGCGGACTAGCGGGAGCCAAGAGACCCAGTACTTC
TRBV29-1,NA,TRBJ2-1,NA,CSVVRTGRPYNEQFF,TGCAGCGTTGTACGAACCGGGCGGCCCTACAATGAGCAGTTCTTC
TRBV6-5,NA,TRBJ1-5,NA,CASSLAPVGHNQPQHF,TGTGCCAGCAGTTTAGCCCCGGTAGGTCACAATCAGCCCCAGCATTTT
TRBV7-2,NA,TRBJ2-3,NA,CASSYRVTDTQYF,TGTGCCAGCAGCTACAGGGTCACAGATACGCAGTATTTT
TRBV7-2,NA,TRBJ1-3,TRBD1,CASRIPGQGNTIYF,TGTGCCAGCAGAATACCGGGACAGGGAAACACCATATATTTT
TRBV27,NA,TRBJ2-5,NA,CASSSSTVEKTQYF,TGTGCCAGCAGTTCTTCTACGGTCGAGAAGACCCAGTACTTC
TRBV5-5,NA,TRBJ2-1,TRBD1,CASSPSDREGLLFF,TGTGCCAGCAGCCCGAGTGACAGGGAAGGTCTATTGTTCTTC
TRBV29-1,NA,TRBJ2-1,NA,CSPRGNTDEQFF,TGCAGCCCCCGAGGGAACACGGATGAGCAGTTCTTC
TRBV10-1,NA,TRBJ2-5,NA,CASSEFLRGQETQYF,TGCGCCAGCAGTGAGTTCCTGCGCGGGCAAGAGACCCAGTACTTC
TRBV28,NA,TRBJ1-5,NA,CASRARGGGNQPQHF,TGTGCCAGCAGGGCTCGCGGTGGAGGCAATCAGCCCCAGCATTTT
TRBV5-6,NA,TRBJ2-1,TRBD1,CASSILTGGFNSSYNEQFF,TGTGCCAGCAGCATACTGACAGGGGGATTCAACAGCTCCTACAATGAGCAGTTCTTC
TRBV5-1,once,TRBJ1-6,NA,CASSSQGQNSPLHF,TGCGCCAGCAGCTCCCAAGGACAGAATTCACCCCTCCACTTT
TRBV19,once,TRBJ1-5,NA,CASSTGRGSNQPQHF,TGTGCCAGTAGTACCGGACGAGGAAGCAATCAGCCCCAGCATTTT
TRBV11-2,NA,TRBJ2-7,TRBD2,CASSPGVAGGSSYEQYF,TGTGCCAGCAGCCCCGGGGTAGCGGGGGGTAGCTCCTACGAGCAGTACTTC
TRBV6-1,NA,TRBJ2-4,NA,CASCRAGTIQYF,TGTGCCAGCTGCAGGGCGGGAACCATTCAGTACTTC
TRBV7-2,NA,TRBJ2-3,TRBD2,CASSPSGLSTDTQYF,TGTGCCAGCAGCCCCTCGGGACTAAGCACAGATACGCAGTATTTT
TRBV5-1,NA,TRBJ1-5,NA,CASSLEGRSNQPQHF,TGCGCCAGCAGCTTGGAGGGAAGGAGCAATCAGCCCCAGCATTTT
TRBV7-3,NA,TRBJ2-2,NA,CASSPPGANTGELFF,TGTGCCAGCAGCCCGCCGGGCGCGAACACCGGGGAGCTGTTTTTT
TRBV11-2,NA,TRBJ1-2,NA,CASSLEWGQNGYTF,TGTGCCAGCAGCTTAGAATGGGGCCAGAACGGCTACACCTTC
TRBV27,NA,TRBJ1-1,NA,CASSLLGGTNTEAFF,TGTGCCAGCAGTTTATTAGGAGGGACGAACACTGAAGCTTTCTTT
TRBV2,NA,TRBJ1-2,TRBD1,CASSVQGARYGYTF,TGTGCCAGCAGCGTACAGGGGGCGAGGTATGGCTACACCTTC
TRBV18,NA,TRBJ1-5,TRBD1,CASSSQGANQPQHF,TGTGCCAGCTCATCACAGGGGGCAAATCAGCCCCAGCATTTT
TRBV12-5,NA,TRBJ1-1,NA,CASGLVEVAFF,TGTGCTAGTGGTTTGGTAGAAGTCGCTTTCTTT
TRBV4-2,NA,TRBJ1-6,NA,CASSQDEKTPLHF,TGTGCCAGCAGCCAAGACGAAAAAACACCCCTCCACTTT
TRBV11-2,NA,TRBJ2-3,NA,CASSSRERASHTQYF,TGTGCCAGCAGCTCCCGGGAACGGGCGAGCCATACGCAGTATTTT
TRBV7-6,NA,TRBJ2-2,TRBD1,CASSSQGEVGELFF,TGTGCCAGCAGCTCACAGGGGGAGGTCGGGGAGCTGTTTTTT
TRBV6-5,once,TRBJ1-1,NA,CASSSTGFNMNTEAFF,TGTGCCAGCAGTTCGACAGGTTTTAATATGAACACTGAAGCTTTCTTT
TRBV14,NA,TRBJ1-2,NA,CASSQDGLYGYTF,TGTGCCAGCAGCCAAGATGGGTTATATGGCTACACCTTC
TRBV10-3,NA,TRBJ1-1,NA,CAISVGLNTEAFF,TGTGCCATCAGTGTGGGTCTGAACACTGAAGCTTTCTTT
TRBV10-3,once,TRBJ2-1,NA,CAITTDSSYNEQFF,TGTGCCATCACAACGGACAGCTCCTACAATGAGCAGTTCTTC
TRBV5-5,NA,TRBJ2-6,NA,CASSLSQAKASGANVLTF,TGTGCCAGCAGCTTGTCGCAGGCAAAAGCTTCTGGGGCCAACGTCCTGACTTTC